A selection of T cell receptor beta chains follows, all from one sample in a study of T cell responses to AZD1222 COVID-19 vaccine. Method: immunoSEQ multiplex PCR; TCRdb's copy keeps in-frame clones and lacks some. The sample lists 75,000 or so clones, 75% to 95% seen once, with less than 35% in the top ten. The sample consisted of peripheral blood, taken 28 days after the second AZD1222 dose. The receptor source for this set is an adult who received the AZD1222 COVID-19 vaccine. Both conserved end residues are part of each CDR3. A D gene is named only where the DNA matches it firmly. A row's size may be missing; if present it is once, few, many or a size class.

clone_size	v_call	d_call	j_call	cdr3_nt	cdr3_aa
once	TRBV19	NA	TRBJ2-7	TGTGCCAGTAGTCCGCGGTTGACGGCGGGCTTGTGGTACGAGCAGTACTTC	CASSPRLTAGLWYEQYF
NA	TRBV2	NA	TRBJ2-1	TGTGCCTCCTCAAGGGGAAGGCCGGTAAGCTCCTACAATGAGCAGTTCTTC	CASSRGRPVSSYNEQFF
NA	TRBV28	NA	TRBJ1-2	TGTGCCAGCAGCCCTATCAACTATGGCTACACCTTC	CASSPINYGYTF
NA	TRBV3-1/TRBV3-2	TRBD1	TRBJ2-2	TGTGCCAGCAGCGGAATGTGGGGACAGGGGAGGGGCACCGGGGAGCTGTTTTTT	CASSGMWGQGRGTGELFF
NA	TRBV28	NA	TRBJ2-4	TGTGCCAGCAAAGACGGGACACCCGCCAAAAACATTCAGTACTTC	CASKDGTPAKNIQYF
NA	TRBV7-2	TRBD2	TRBJ2-3	TGTGCCAGCAGCCCACGCGATAGCGGGACGGGGGATACGCAGTATTTT	CASSPRDSGTGDTQYF
NA	TRBV19	NA	TRBJ1-2	TGTGCCAGTAGTATACGGACGTATGGCTACACCTTC	CASSIRTYGYTF
few	TRBV4-1	TRBD2	TRBJ2-7	TGCGCCAGCAGCCAAGCCCCTAGCGGCTACGAGCAGTACTTC	CASSQAPSGYEQYF
NA	TRBV2	TRBD2	TRBJ2-3	TGTGCCAGCAGTGGAGTTAGCGGGAGCACAGATACGCAGTATTTT	CASSGVSGSTDTQYF
NA	TRBV6-5	NA	TRBJ2-5	TGTGCCAGCAGTTCCCGACGGGCAGGGGCGGGGGAGACCCAGTACTTC	CASSSRRAGAGETQYF
few	TRBV18	NA	TRBJ2-5	TGTGCCAGCTCACCACAGGTACAAGAGACCCAGTACTTC	CASSPQVQETQYF
NA	TRBV28	NA	TRBJ1-4	TGTGCCAGCAGGCAACCTGTTGCGGAACTGTTTTTT	CASRQPVAELFF
NA	TRBV19	NA	TRBJ1-2	TGTGCCAGTAGTCTTGGCAGGAACTATGGCTACACCTTC	CASSLGRNYGYTF
NA	TRBV9	NA	TRBJ2-1	TGTGCCAGCAGCGCTCAAGCCCTCGCCCTGAACAATGAGCAGTTCTTC	CASSAQALALNNEQFF
NA	TRBV15	NA	TRBJ2-1	TGTGCCACCAGCAGAGGTTTAGCGGTCTCCTACAATGAGCAGTTCTTC	CATSRGLAVSYNEQFF
NA	TRBV11-2	TRBD1	TRBJ2-4	TGTGCCAGCAGTTCCAATTCACAGGGGGCGCGGGCCAAAAACATTCAGTACTTC	CASSSNSQGARAKNIQYF
NA	TRBV24-1	TRBD1	TRBJ2-2	TGTGCCACCAGTGATGCAGGACAGGGTAAAAACACCGGGGAGCTGTTTTTT	CATSDAGQGKNTGELFF
NA	TRBV5-4	NA	TRBJ2-7	TGTGCCAGCAGCTTAGGACAATGGTCCTACGAGCAGTACTTC	CASSLGQWSYEQYF
NA	TRBV11-2	TRBD2	TRBJ2-7	TGTGCCAGCAGCTTAGAAAACGAAGGACTAGCGGGAGAGGCCCCCTACGAGCAGTACTTC	CASSLENEGLAGEAPYEQYF
NA	TRBV5-1	NA	TRBJ1-1	TGCGCCAGCAGCTTGGGGGCCGAGGACACTGAAGCTTTCTTT	CASSLGAEDTEAFF
NA	TRBV19	NA	TRBJ2-7	TGTGCCGTATGGTCAGGCTACGAGCAGTACTTC	CAVWSGYEQYF
NA	TRBV7-6	NA	TRBJ2-6	TGTGCCAGCAGCTTAACAGGGAGCTCTGGGGCCAACGTCCTGACTTTC	CASSLTGSSGANVLTF